This T cell receptor (beta chain) was identified in a study of T cell responses to AZD1222 COVID-19 vaccine. Whole-study findings and limits: All repertoire sampling was performed exclusively after the peak T cell response.

The CDR3 contains 14 residues. The V end was cut by 5 bases, the J end by 4 bases, with 14 bases between. Germline CDR1 SNHLY, CDR2 FYNNEI. Using immunoSEQ multiplex PCR, the repertoire was profiled, and TCRdb retains in-frame clones only, with some absent. The repertoire consists of approximately 140,000 clones, with 92% occurring once and the leading ten covering roughly 4%. Notes on this clone: Its antigen is undetermined.

This sequence joins TRBV2 and TRBJ1-2; perhaps TRBD1 as D (6 bases). The sequencing used peripheral blood, collected 28 days after the second AZD1222 dose. This TCR came from an adult who received the AZD1222 COVID-19 vaccine. This chain's CDR3 is CASSMDSRVYGYTF. DNA of the CDR3: TGTGCCAGCAGTATGGACAGTAGAGTCTATGGCTACACCTTC.